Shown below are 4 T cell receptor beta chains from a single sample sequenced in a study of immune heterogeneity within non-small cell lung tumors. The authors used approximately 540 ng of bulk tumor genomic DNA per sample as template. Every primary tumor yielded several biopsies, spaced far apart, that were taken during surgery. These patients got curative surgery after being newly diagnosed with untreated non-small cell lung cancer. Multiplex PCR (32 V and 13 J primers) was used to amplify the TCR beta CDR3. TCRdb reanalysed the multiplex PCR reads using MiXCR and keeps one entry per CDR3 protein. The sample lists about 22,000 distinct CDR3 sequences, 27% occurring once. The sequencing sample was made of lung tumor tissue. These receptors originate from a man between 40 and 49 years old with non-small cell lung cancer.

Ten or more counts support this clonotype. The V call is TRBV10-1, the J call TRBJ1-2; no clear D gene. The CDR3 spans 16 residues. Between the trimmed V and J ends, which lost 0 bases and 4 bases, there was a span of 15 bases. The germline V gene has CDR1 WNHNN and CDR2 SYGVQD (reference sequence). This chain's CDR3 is CASSESGHPQVYGYTF. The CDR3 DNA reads TGCGCCAGCAGTGAGTCGGGCCACCCGCAGGTCTATGGCTACACCTTC.

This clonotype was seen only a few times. CDR3: CASSYAGWGTEAFF. The DNA of the CDR3 is TGTGCCAGCAGTTACGCAGGGTGGGGCACTGAAGCTTTCTTT. The chain links TRBV6-2 or TRBV6-3 to TRBJ1-1; tentatively, D is TRBD1 (5 bases). The CDR3 extends over 14 amino acids. Germline V gene sequence: CDR1 MNHEY, CDR2 SVGEGT. The V and J ends lost 2 bases and 4 bases respectively, with 11 bases between them.

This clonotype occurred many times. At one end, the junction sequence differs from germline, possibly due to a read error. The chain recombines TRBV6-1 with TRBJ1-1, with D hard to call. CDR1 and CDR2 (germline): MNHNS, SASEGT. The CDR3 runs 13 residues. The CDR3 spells CGVRTNLNTEAFF. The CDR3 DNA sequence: TGCGGGGTCAGAACAAACCTGAACACTGAAGCTTTCTTT.

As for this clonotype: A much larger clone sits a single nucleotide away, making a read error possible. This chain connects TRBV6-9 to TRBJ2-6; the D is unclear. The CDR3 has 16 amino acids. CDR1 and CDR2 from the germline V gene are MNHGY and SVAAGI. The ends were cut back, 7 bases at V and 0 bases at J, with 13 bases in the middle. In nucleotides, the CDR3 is TGTGCCAGCACTTCAGGCAGCCACTCTGGGGCCAACGTCCTGACTTTC. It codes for CASTSGSHSGANVLTF.